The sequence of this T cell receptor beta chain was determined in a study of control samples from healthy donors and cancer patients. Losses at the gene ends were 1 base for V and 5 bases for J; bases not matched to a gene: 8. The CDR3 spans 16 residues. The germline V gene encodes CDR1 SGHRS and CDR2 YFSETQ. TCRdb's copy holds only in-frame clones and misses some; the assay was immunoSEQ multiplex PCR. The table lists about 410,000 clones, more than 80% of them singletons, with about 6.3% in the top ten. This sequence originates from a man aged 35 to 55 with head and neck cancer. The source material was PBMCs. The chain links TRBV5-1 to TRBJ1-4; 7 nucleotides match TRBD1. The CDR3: CASSLRRDRANEKLFF. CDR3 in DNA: TGCGCCAGCAGCTTGCGTCGGGACAGAGCAAATGAAAAACTGTTTTTT.